This TCR beta chain was documented in a study of vaccination effects on CD4 cells after COVID-19. ViraFEST assay sequencing came after antigen-specific CD4+ T cells were expanded with viral peptide pools. Culturing for more than eight days preceded CD4+ T cell isolation. People in the vaccine group had not been infected with SARS-CoV-2 before, and their nucleocapsid antibodies were negative. Days 3 and 7 were when half the medium was replaced with IL-2 medium. Study-wide points: Nearly all vaccine-induced clones in healthy recipients recognized only SARS-CoV-2.

TCRdb's table, derived via immunoSEQ multiplex PCR, lists solely in-frame clones and lacks some. The data hold roughly 42,000 clones, with roughly 70% observed a single time. By frequency in the sample, this clone is large. The antigen is undetermined. The CDR3 runs 14 residues. V lost 4 bases and J 3 bases, leaving 10 bases between the germline ends. From germline, CDR1 is SGDLS and CDR2 YYNGEE. The clonotype was recovered from a human donor who received a COVID-19 vaccine. The chain couples TRBV9 to TRBJ2-2; D assignment may be TRBD1 or TRBD2 (5 bases each). The starting material was CD4+ T cells from PBMCs cultured with HCoV-OC43 spike peptides, obtained before COVID-19 vaccination. Subset noted: HCoV-OC43 spike overlapping peptide pool stimulation. The CDR3 reads CASSPGTYTGELFF. The CDR3 nucleotides read TGTGCCAGCAGCCCCGGGACGTACACCGGGGAGCTGTTTTTT.